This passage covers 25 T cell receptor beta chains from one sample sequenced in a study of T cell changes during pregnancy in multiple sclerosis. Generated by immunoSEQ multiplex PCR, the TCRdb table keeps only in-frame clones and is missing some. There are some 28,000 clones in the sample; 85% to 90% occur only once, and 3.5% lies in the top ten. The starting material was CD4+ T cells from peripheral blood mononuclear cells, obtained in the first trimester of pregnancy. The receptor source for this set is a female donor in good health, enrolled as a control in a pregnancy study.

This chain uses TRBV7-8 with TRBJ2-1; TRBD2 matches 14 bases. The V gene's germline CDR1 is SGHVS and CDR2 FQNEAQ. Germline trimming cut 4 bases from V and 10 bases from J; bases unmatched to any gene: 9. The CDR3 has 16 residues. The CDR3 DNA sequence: TGTGCCAGCAGCTCCAGGACTAGCGGGGGGAATGCGGAGCAGTTCTTC. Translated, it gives CASSSRTSGGNAEQFF.

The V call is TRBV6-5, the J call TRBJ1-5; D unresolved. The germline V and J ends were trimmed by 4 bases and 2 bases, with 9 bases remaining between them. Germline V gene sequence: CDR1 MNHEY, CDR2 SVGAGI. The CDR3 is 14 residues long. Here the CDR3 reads CASSWRVGNQPQHF. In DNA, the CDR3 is TGTGCCAGCAGTTGGCGGGTGGGCAATCAGCCCCAGCATTTT.

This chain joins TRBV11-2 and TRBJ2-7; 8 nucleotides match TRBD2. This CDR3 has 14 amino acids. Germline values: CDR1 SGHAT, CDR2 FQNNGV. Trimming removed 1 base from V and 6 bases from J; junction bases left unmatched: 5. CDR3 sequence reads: CASSLAQRGSEQYF. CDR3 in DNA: TGTGCCAGCAGCTTAGCGCAGCGGGGGTCCGAGCAGTACTTC.

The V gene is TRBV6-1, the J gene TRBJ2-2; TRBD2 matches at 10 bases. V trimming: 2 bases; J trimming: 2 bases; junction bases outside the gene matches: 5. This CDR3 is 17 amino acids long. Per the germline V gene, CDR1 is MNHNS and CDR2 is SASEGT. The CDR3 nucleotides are TGTGCCAGCAGTGAATTTGGACTAGCGGACAACACCGGGGAGCTGTTTTTT. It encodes CASSEFGLADNTGELFF.

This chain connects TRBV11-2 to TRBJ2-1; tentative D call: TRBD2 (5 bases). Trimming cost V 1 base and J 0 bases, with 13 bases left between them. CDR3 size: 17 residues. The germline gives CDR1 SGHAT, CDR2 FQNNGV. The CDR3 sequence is CASSLVGSESSYNEQFF. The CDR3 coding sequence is TGTGCCAGCAGCTTAGTTGGTAGCGAAAGCTCCTACAATGAGCAGTTCTTC.

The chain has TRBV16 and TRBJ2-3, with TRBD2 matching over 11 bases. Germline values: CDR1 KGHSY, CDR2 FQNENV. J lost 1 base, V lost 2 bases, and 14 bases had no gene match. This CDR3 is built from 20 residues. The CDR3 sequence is CASSQAAIGGGLAGTDTQYF. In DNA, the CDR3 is TGTGCCAGCAGCCAAGCCGCGATCGGAGGGGGACTAGCGGGCACAGATACGCAGTATTTT. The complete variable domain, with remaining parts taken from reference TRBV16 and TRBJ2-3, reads GEEVAQTPKHLVRGEGQKAKLYCAPIKGHSYVFWYQQVLKNEFKFLISFQNENVFDETGMPKERFSAKCLPNSPCSLEIQATKLEDSAVYFCASSQAAIGGGLAGTDTQYFGPGTRLTVL.

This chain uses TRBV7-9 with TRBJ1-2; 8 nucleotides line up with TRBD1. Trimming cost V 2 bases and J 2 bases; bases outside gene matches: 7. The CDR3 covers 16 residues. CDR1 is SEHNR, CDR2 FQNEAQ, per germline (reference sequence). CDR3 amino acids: CASSLTPRTGNYGYTF. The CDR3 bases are TGTGCCAGCAGCTTAACCCCCCGGACAGGGAACTATGGCTACACCTTC.

The CDR3 loop is CASSSQENTEAFF. The CDR3 DNA sequence: TGTGCCAGCAGTTCCCAGGAAAACACTGAAGCTTTCTTT. The chain uses TRBV5-4 and TRBJ1-1, with no clear D. The V gene lost 5 bases and the J gene lost 2 bases, with 10 bases spanning the gap. The CDR3 contains 13 residues. Germline V gene sequence: CDR1 SGHNT, CDR2 YYREEE (reference sequence). Full variable domain (remainder filled in from reference TRBV5-4 and TRBJ1-1): ETGVTQSPTHLIKTRGQQVTLRCSSQSGHNTVSWYQQALGQGPQFIFQYYREEENGRGNFPPRFSGLQFPNYSSELNVNALELDDSALYLCASSSQENTEAFFGQGTRLTVV.

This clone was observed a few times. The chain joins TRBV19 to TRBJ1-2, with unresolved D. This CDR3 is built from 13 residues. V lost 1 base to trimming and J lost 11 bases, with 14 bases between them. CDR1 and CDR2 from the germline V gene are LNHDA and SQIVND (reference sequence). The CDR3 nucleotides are TGTGCCAGTAGTATAGGCGCGTTCAAAGAGTACACCTTC. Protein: CASSIGAFKEYTF.

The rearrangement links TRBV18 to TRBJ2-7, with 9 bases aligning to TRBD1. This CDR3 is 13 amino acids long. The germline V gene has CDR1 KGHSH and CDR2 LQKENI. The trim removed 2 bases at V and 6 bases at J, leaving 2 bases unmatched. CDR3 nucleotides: TGTGCCAGCTCACCAGGACAGGGGCCCGAGCAGTACTTC. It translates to CASSPGQGPEQYF.

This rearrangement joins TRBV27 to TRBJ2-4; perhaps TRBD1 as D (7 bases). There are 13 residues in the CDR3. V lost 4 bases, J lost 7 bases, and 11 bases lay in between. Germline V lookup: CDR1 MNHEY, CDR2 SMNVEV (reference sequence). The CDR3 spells CASSWSGGNIQYF. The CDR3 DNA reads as TGTGCCAGCAGTTGGTCAGGGGGGAACATTCAGTACTTC.

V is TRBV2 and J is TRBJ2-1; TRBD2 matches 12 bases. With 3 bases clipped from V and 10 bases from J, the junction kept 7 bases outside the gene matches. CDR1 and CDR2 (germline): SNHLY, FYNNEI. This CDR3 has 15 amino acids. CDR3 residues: CASSEGLAGGSEQFF. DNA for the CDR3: TGTGCCAGCAGTGAGGGACTAGCGGGTGGGAGCGAGCAGTTCTTC.

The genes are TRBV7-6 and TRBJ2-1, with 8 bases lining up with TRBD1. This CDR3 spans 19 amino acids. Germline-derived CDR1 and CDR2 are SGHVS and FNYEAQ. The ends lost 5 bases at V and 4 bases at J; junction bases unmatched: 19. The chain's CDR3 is CASSRAIGTGKEEYNEQFF. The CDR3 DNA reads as TGTGCCAGCAGCCGAGCCATTGGGACAGGCAAAGAGGAATACAATGAGCAGTTCTTC.

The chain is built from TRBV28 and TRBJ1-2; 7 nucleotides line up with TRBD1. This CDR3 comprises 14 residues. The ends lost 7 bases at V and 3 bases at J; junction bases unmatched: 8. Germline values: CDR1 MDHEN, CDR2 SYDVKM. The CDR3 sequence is CASNYRGPHYGYTF. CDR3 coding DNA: TGTGCCAGCAATTACAGGGGCCCCCACTATGGCTACACCTTC.

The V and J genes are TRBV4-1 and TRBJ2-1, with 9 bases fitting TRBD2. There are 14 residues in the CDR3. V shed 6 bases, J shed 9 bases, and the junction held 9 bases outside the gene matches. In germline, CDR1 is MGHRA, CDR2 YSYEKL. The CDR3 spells CASRGLAGKIEQFF. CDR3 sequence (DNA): TGCGCCAGCAGGGGTCTAGCGGGGAAAATTGAGCAGTTCTTC.

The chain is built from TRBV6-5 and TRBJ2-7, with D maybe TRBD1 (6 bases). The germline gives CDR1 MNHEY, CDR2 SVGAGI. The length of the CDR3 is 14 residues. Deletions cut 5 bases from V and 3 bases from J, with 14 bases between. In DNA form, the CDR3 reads TGTGCCAGCAGTGAGGCAGGGGACAACTACGAGCAGTACTTC. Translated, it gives CASSEAGDNYEQYF.

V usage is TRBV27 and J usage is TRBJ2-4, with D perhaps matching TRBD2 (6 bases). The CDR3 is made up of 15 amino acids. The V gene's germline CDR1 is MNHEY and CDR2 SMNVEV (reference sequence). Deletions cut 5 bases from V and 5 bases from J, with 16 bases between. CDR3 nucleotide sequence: TGTGCCAGCAGTAGGAGGGGTGCTGCACAAAACATTCAGTACTTC. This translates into CASSRRGAAQNIQYF.

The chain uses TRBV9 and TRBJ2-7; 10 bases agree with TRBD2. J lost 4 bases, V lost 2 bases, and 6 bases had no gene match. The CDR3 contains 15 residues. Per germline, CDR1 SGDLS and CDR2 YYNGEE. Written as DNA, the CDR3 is TGTGCCAGCAGCGTGGGACTAGCGACTCCTTACGAGCAGTACTTC. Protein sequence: CASSVGLATPYEQYF.

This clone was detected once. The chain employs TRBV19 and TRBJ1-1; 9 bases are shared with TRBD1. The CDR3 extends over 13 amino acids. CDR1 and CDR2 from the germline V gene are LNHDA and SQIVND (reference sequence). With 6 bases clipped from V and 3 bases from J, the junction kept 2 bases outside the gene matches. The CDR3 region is CASRGQGDTEAFF. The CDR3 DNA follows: TGTGCCAGTAGGGGACAGGGTGACACTGAAGCTTTCTTT.

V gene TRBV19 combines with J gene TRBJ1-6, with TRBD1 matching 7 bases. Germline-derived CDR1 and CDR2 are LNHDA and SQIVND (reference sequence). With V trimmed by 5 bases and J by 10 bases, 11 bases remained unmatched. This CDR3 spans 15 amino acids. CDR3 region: CASSFDRAVRSPLHF. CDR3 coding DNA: TGTGCCAGTAGTTTCGACAGGGCGGTGAGATCACCCCTCCACTTT.

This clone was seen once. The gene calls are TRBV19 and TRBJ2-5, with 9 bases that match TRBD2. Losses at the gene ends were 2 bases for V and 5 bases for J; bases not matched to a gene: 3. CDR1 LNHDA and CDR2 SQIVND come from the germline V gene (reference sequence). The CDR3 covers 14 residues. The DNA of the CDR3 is TGTGCCAGTAGTATAAGCGGGGGGCTTGAGACCCAGTACTTC. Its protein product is CASSISGGLETQYF.

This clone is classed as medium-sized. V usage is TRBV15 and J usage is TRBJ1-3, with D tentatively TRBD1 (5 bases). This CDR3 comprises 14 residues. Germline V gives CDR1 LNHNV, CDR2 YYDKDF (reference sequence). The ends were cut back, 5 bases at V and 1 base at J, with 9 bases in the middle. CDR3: CATSPRGSGNTIYF. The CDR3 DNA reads TGTGCCACCAGCCCTCGGGGGTCTGGAAACACCATATATTTT.

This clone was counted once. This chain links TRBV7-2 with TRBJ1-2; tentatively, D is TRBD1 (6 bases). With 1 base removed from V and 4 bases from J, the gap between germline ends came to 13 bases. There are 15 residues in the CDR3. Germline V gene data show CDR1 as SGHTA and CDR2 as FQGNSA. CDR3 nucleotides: TGTGCCAGCAGCTTAGACCCTCAGGGGATCTATGGCTACACCTTC. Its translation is CASSLDPQGIYGYTF.

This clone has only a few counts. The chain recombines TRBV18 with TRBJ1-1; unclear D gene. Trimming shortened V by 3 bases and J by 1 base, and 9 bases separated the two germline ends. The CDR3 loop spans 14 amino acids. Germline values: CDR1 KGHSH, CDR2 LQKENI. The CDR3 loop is CASSPQARNTEAFF. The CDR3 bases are TGTGCCAGCTCACCCCAGGCGAGGAACACTGAAGCTTTCTTT.

The CDR3 is CASSPFPPLEGYTF. The CDR3 DNA is TGTGCCAGTAGTCCGTTCCCGCCCCTGGAGGGCTACACCTTC. V gene TRBV19 combines with J gene TRBJ1-2; D gene ambiguous. V lost 5 bases, J lost 8 bases, and 18 bases lay in between. CDR1 and CDR2 (germline): LNHDA, SQIVND (reference sequence). The CDR3 length is 14 residues.